A single sample gave rise to the 28 T cell receptor beta chains below, sequenced in a study of control samples from healthy donors and cancer patients. Only in-frame clones appear in the TCRdb table, and some are missing; sequencing was by immunoSEQ multiplex PCR. Seen here are about 84,000 clones, roughly 89% observed once, and the top ten hold around 16%. Sequenced material: blood. Receptor source: a man aged 25-40 years in good health.

The gene calls are TRBV27 and TRBJ1-5; TRBD1 matches at 7 bases. Germline V lookup: CDR1 MNHEY, CDR2 SMNVEV (reference sequence). The CDR3 length is 14 residues. With 5 bases clipped from V and 5 bases from J, the junction kept 6 bases outside the gene matches. The CDR3 protein is CASSPDRVDQPQHF. The CDR3 coding sequence is TGTGCCAGCAGTCCCGACAGGGTCGATCAGCCCCAGCATTTT.

This clone has only a few counts. V is TRBV7-3 and J is TRBJ2-3, with 10 positions matching TRBD2. Germline V lookup: CDR1 SGHTA, CDR2 FQGTGA. With V trimmed by 5 bases and J by 8 bases, 13 bases remained unmatched. The CDR3 is made up of 16 amino acids. The CDR3 here is CASSAGLAGALGTQYF. Here the CDR3 DNA reads TGTGCCAGCAGCGCTGGCCTAGCGGGAGCGTTGGGTACGCAGTATTTT.

The chain has TRBV29-1 and TRBJ1-1; TRBD1 matches 11 bases. The CDR3 covers 13 residues. Germline trimming cut 6 bases from V and 5 bases from J; bases unmatched to any gene: 5. Germline V gene lookup returns CDR1 SQVTM and CDR2 ANQGSEA. This CDR3 is CSVGQGARTEAFF. CDR3 coding DNA: TGCAGCGTAGGACAGGGGGCCCGGACTGAAGCTTTCTTT.

This rearrangement joins TRBV30 to TRBJ2-3; D might be TRBD2 (5 bases). Germline CDR1 and CDR2: GTSNPN and SVGIG (reference sequence). The CDR3 totals 11 residues. V was clipped by 5 bases and J by 13 bases, with 16 bases between them. The CDR3 DNA reads TGTGCCTGGGGGGATGCGGGCCGTAAGTATTTT. Amino acids: CAWGDAGRKYF.

This clone was detected once. V is TRBV7-2 and J is TRBJ1-5; the match to TRBD1 covers 9 bases. Trimming took 4 bases from V and 5 from J; bases not matched to a gene: 6. The length of the CDR3 is 15 residues. Germline V gene data show CDR1 as SGHTA and CDR2 as FQGNSA. The CDR3 region is CASSYWTGDHQPQHF. The CDR3 DNA reads as TGTGCCAGCAGCTATTGGACAGGGGATCATCAGCCCCAGCATTTT.

J is TRBJ2-3 and V is TRBV5-1; the D gene is possibly TRBD2 (5 bases). Trimming left V 4 bases short and J 4 bases short, with 19 bases between. Germline V lookup: CDR1 SGHRS, CDR2 YFSETQ. The CDR3 has 16 amino acids. CDR3 residues: CASSEGIAMVPDTQYF. CDR3 nucleotides: TGCGCCAGCAGCGAGGGAATAGCCATGGTTCCAGATACGCAGTATTTT. Filled out from reference TRBV5-1 and TRBJ2-3, the complete variable domain reads KAGVTQTPRYLIKTRGQQVTLSCSPISGHRSVSWYQQTPGQGLQFLFEYFSETQRNKGNFPGRFSGRQFSNSRSEMNVSTLELGDSALYLCASSEGIAMVPDTQYFGPGTRLTVL.

J is TRBJ2-7 and V is TRBV4-1; unclear D gene. Germline V gene lookup returns CDR1 MGHRA and CDR2 YSYEKL. Trimming took off 4 bases at V and 0 bases at J, with 16 bases between the two ends. The CDR3 contains 16 residues. This CDR3 reads CASSPEDSGFSYEQYF. CDR3 nucleotide sequence: TGCGCCAGCAGCCCAGAAGACTCCGGGTTCTCCTACGAGCAGTACTTC.

The gene calls are TRBV19 and TRBJ2-4; a possible D gene is TRBD1 (6 bases). This CDR3 has 16 residues. V was pared by 6 bases and J by 1 base, with 16 bases between. CDR1 LNHDA and CDR2 SQIVND come from the germline V gene (reference sequence). This chain's CDR3 is CASRNTGYGAKNIQYF. In DNA form, the CDR3 reads TGTGCCAGTAGGAATACAGGGTATGGGGCCAAAAACATTCAGTACTTC.

The chain employs TRBV7-3 and TRBJ1-1; D is unclear. Deletions cut 5 bases from V and 5 bases from J, with 24 bases between. The length of the CDR3 is 17 residues. CDR1 and CDR2 from the germline V gene are SGHTA and FQGTGA. The CDR3 reads CASSPVGEWVAGTEAFF. For the CDR3, the DNA is TGTGCCAGCAGCCCAGTCGGAGAGTGGGTAGCGGGAACTGAAGCTTTCTTT.

The chain employs TRBV5-6 and TRBJ1-3, with D uncertain. Looked up from germline, CDR1 is SGHDT and CDR2 is YYEEEE. With 1 base removed from V and 3 bases from J, the gap between germline ends came to 5 bases. This CDR3 is built from 13 residues. CDR3 region: CASSLLGGNTIYF. DNA for the CDR3: TGTGCCAGCAGCTTGCTGGGTGGAAACACCATATATTTT.

The genes are TRBV12-3 or TRBV12-4 and TRBJ1-1; D remains unclear. Trimming removed 0 bases at V and 2 bases at J, with 4 bases between. The CDR3 is 13 amino acids. In nucleotides, the CDR3 is TGTGCCAGCAGTTTAGCGGGAAACACTGAAGCTTTCTTT. Encoded protein: CASSLAGNTEAFF.

This sequence joins TRBV5-1 and TRBJ1-4; D gene unclear. V was clipped by 0 bases and J by 0 bases, with 6 bases between them. The CDR3 totals 15 residues. Germline V CDR1 and CDR2: SGHRS, YFSETQ. The CDR3 spells CASSLAGTTNEKLFF. The CDR3 DNA sequence: TGCGCCAGCAGCTTGGCGGGGACAACTAATGAAAAACTGTTTTTT.

The chain uses TRBV6-6 and TRBJ2-1, with TRBD2 matching over 13 bases. The CDR3 sequence is 15 residues long. CDR1 is MNHNY, CDR2 SVGAGI, per germline (reference sequence). J gave up 10 bases and V 6 bases, and 9 bases lay outside the gene matches. The CDR3 reads CASSPLAGGPREQFF. Written as DNA, the CDR3 is TGTGCCAGCAGCCCACTAGCGGGAGGGCCGCGGGAGCAGTTCTTC.

The table lists this clone with a few counts. This rearrangement joins TRBV3-1 (or the pseudogene TRBV3-2) to TRBJ1-4, with 7 bases identical to TRBD1. Germline lookup yields CDR1 LGHDT and CDR2 YNNKEL (reference sequence). V lost 5 bases, J lost 7 bases, and 7 bases stayed unmatched. The CDR3 sequence is 14 residues long. CDR3 in amino acids: CASSVQGKGEKLFF. CDR3 coding DNA: TGTGCCAGCAGCGTACAGGGGAAGGGTGAAAAACTGTTTTTT.

V and J are TRBV6-1 and TRBJ1-2; TRBD1 might be the D (5 bases). Trimming shortened V by 1 base and J by 10 bases, and 10 bases separated the two germline ends. CDR3 length: 12 amino acids. The germline V gene has CDR1 MNHNS and CDR2 SASEGT. For the CDR3, the DNA is TGTGCCAGCAGTGAAGAGGGGAGAGTCTACACCTTC. Protein product: CASSEEGRVYTF.

The chain employs TRBV28 and TRBJ1-6; unclear D gene. V dropped 6 bases and J dropped 7 bases, with 7 bases sitting between them. Germline CDR1 and CDR2: MDHEN and SYDVKM. CDR3 size: 12 residues. CDR3 in amino acids: CASSQQNSPLHF. DNA for the CDR3: TGTGCCAGCAGCCAACAGAATTCACCCCTCCACTTT. The variable domain in full, completed from reference TRBV28 and TRBJ1-6, reads DVKVTQSSRYLVKRTGEKVFLECVQDMDHENMFWYRQDPGLGLRLIYFSYDVKMKEKGDIPEGYSVSREKKERFSLILESASTNQTSMYLCASSQQNSPLHFGNGTRLTVT.

This chain joins TRBV5-5 and TRBJ2-1; a possible D gene is TRBD2 (6 bases). CDR1 and CDR2 from the germline V gene are SGHKS and YYEKEE (reference sequence). Trimming stripped 4 bases from V and 0 bases from J, with 11 bases between. There are 15 residues in the CDR3. CDR3 sequence (DNA): TGTGCCAGCAGCCTGGAGGGGAGCTCCTACAATGAGCAGTTCTTC. Translated, it gives CASSLEGSSYNEQFF.

This clone was counted a few times. The chain uses TRBV28 and TRBJ2-2, with TRBD2 identical over 10 bases. Germline V lookup: CDR1 MDHEN, CDR2 SYDVKM. The ends lost 8 bases at V and 8 bases at J; junction bases unmatched: 14. This CDR3 has 16 residues. CDR3 sequence reads: CASSKGLAGAWGELFF. The CDR3 coding sequence is TGTGCCAGCTCTAAGGGGCTAGCGGGAGCGTGGGGGGAGCTGTTTTTT.

This clone was counted a single time. The chain couples TRBV4-3 to TRBJ2-3; D not resolved. The germline V gene has CDR1 LGHNA and CDR2 YSLEER. Deletions cut 1 base from V and 3 bases from J, with 5 bases between. The CDR3 extends over 13 amino acids. The CDR3 loop is CASSQGETDTQYF. In DNA, the CDR3 is TGCGCCAGCAGCCAAGGCGAAACAGATACGCAGTATTTT.

This chain uses TRBV3-1 (or the pseudogene TRBV3-2) with TRBJ2-7, with D uncertain. Germline V gene sequence: CDR1 LGHDT, CDR2 YNNKEL (reference sequence). The germline V and J ends were trimmed by 2 bases and 3 bases, with 14 bases remaining between them. The length of the CDR3 is 15 residues. DNA for the CDR3: TGTGCCAGCAGCCAAAGAGTAAGCGCCAACTACGAGCAGTACTTC. It codes for CASSQRVSANYEQYF.

This clone was recorded a few times. This sequence joins TRBV19 and TRBJ1-5; D is unclear. The CDR3 sequence is 16 residues long. With 2 bases removed from V and 4 bases from J, the gap between germline ends came to 15 bases. CDR1 and CDR2 from the germline V gene are LNHDA and SQIVND (reference sequence). Here the CDR3 DNA reads TGTGCCAGTAGTATATTTGGGCAGCTGGTGAATCAGCCCCAGCATTTT. The encoded protein is CASSIFGQLVNQPQHF.

J is TRBJ2-1 and V is TRBV12-5; D is perhaps TRBD1 or TRBD2 (6 bases each). Germline CDR1 LGHNT, CDR2 FRNRAP. CDR3 length: 15 residues. V was clipped by 7 bases and J by 6 bases, with 19 bases between them. CDR3 DNA sequence: TGTGCTAGTGCCTCGGGGGCCCACCCAGGCAATGAGCAGTTCTTC. It yields the protein CASASGAHPGNEQFF.

V usage is TRBV3-1 (or the pseudogene TRBV3-2) and J usage is TRBJ1-2; D might be TRBD1 (6 bases). Germline V gives CDR1 LGHDT, CDR2 YNNKEL (reference sequence). The V and J ends lost 1 base and 8 bases respectively, with 17 bases between them. This CDR3 is built from 15 residues. The CDR3 region is CASSQGVQGSRGYTF. The DNA for the CDR3 is TGTGCCAGCAGCCAAGGAGTACAGGGTTCGCGAGGCTACACCTTC.

The genes are TRBV6-6 and TRBJ2-1; 12 nucleotides match TRBD2. This CDR3 is built from 15 residues. V lost 4 bases, J lost 3 bases, and 1 base stayed unmatched. Germline CDR1 MNHNY, CDR2 SVGAGI (reference sequence). The CDR3 here is CASSSTSGGYNEQFF. CDR3 in DNA: TGTGCCAGCAGTTCGACTAGCGGGGGCTACAATGAGCAGTTCTTC.

V gene TRBV7-9 combines with J gene TRBJ1-4, with 7 nucleotides matching TRBD1. With V trimmed by 2 bases and J by 4 bases, 7 bases remained unmatched. Germline values: CDR1 SEHNR, CDR2 FQNEAQ (reference sequence). CDR3 length: 16 amino acids. The CDR3 coding sequence is TGTGCCAGCAGCTTAAGGCGGGGGACAGATAATGAAAAACTGTTTTTT. Translating gives CASSLRRGTDNEKLFF.

The chain links TRBV19 to TRBJ1-3, with D possibly being TRBD1 (6 bases). The V gene's germline CDR1 is LNHDA and CDR2 SQIVND (reference sequence). Trimming pared 7 bases from V and 0 bases from J, leaving 16 bases between. CDR3 length: 16 amino acids. CDR3 sequence: CASTPPQGFSGNTIYF. Here the CDR3 DNA reads TGTGCCAGTACCCCTCCACAGGGATTCTCTGGAAACACCATATATTTT.

This clone was observed a handful of times. The chain links TRBV6-1 to TRBJ2-7; D tentatively reads TRBD1 or TRBD2 (6 bases each). V lost 0 bases to trimming and J lost 5 bases, with 20 bases between them. The CDR3 is 17 residues long. CDR1 and CDR2 (germline): MNHNS, SASEGT. The CDR3 is CASSEAGGRGGGHEQYF. The CDR3 DNA follows: TGTGCCAGCAGTGAAGCGGGTGGACGAGGGGGAGGCCACGAGCAGTACTTC.

J is TRBJ2-2 and V is TRBV4-1, with 10 bases identical to TRBD2. From germline, CDR1 is MGHRA and CDR2 YSYEKL. The CDR3 runs 17 residues. J was trimmed by 7 bases and V by 4 bases; bases with no gene match: 12. The CDR3 nucleotides read TGCGCCAGCAGCCCCCACCAACTAGCGGGGAGGGTCGGGGAGCTGTTTTTT. As protein: CASSPHQLAGRVGELFF.